This record covers a single TCR beta chain. This clone was found once. No antigen is known for it. Base qualities are not provided; no much larger clone lies one nucleotide away. This sample is part of a study of blood T cell repertoires in COVID-19 (TCRdb year 2020). In terms of the full investigation: The collaborator samples originated in the United States, Italy and Spain and spanned the acute and convalescent phases of COVID-19. Where available, HLA class I and class II types were obtained from metadata supplied by the sample provider rather than from assay-based typing. Samples were obtained from the ongoing ImmuneRACE study (first 160 participants) and from over a thousand subjects provided by 6 global collaborators. Deeply sampled blood TCRbeta repertoires from subjects exposed to, actively infected with, or recovered from COVID-19 were included in the dataset. The material from the prospective study consisted of cDNA or gDNA derived from T cells, B-cell-depleted T cells, or PBMCs. The repertoires were made available in a free public database intended to serve as a resource for research on the immune response to SARS-CoV-2. The sample metadata nearly always contained a de-identified subject ID, COVID-19 status, age in years and sex.

TCRbeta CDR3 regions were amplified from genomic DNA by means of the immunoSEQ Assay, a bias-controlled multiplex PCR. Per the original workflow: The number of nucleated cells in each sample was estimated from the amplification of reference gene primers within the assay. To quantify the absolute abundance of each unique TCRbeta CDR3 rearrangement, sequence reads were collapsed and filtered. For each sample, productive Simpson clonality was calculated by taking the square root of Simpson's diversity index across productive rearrangements. TCRdb took over this immuneACCESS table, retaining in-frame rearrangements with V and J assigned. Such tables are incomplete; in checked studies, under half of the missing clones stem from an unresolved V gene, and the remainder is unexplained. The D gene and trimming were derived from the DNA, and the V and J assignments and clone size from that table. This sample comprises 100,000 to 150,000 clones, about 81% of them detected only once. Together, the top ten hold roughly 2.3% of the sample.

Points the paper makes about the study in general: The quantity of clinical and demographic metadata differed by source and by participant and was supplied without curation.

Enrolling through a virtual design, the prospective study's participants ranged in age from roughly 18 to 95 years and lived across 24 United States geographic areas. In the prospective study, cohorts were assigned on the basis of participant-reported clinical history obtained from a screening survey and a study questionnaire. Each participant in the prospective study had whole blood, serum and a nasopharyngeal or oropharyngeal swab collected by mobile phlebotomists. Participants in the prospective study had the option to provide additional blood draws and questionnaires over an approximately two-month period. Before DNA extraction, prospective study blood samples were shipped either frozen or at room temperature. Sample: PBMCs or T cells enriched from blood (not recorded which). The TCR originated in a man between 35 and 55 years old with acute COVID-19.

The nucleotide sequence reads as follows: TGTGCCAGCTCACGGGACAGCTACGAGCAGTACTTC. It translates as CASSRDSYEQYF. This chain joins TRBV18 to TRBJ2-7; TRBD1 agrees with 7 junctional bases. The CDR3 spans 12 residues, from the cysteine through the phenylalanine. The CDR3 DNA has 36 bases and is translated from base 1. V has 4 bases trimmed and J has 3 bases trimmed; junction bases matching no gene number 0. In the germline V gene, CDR1 corresponds to KGHSH and CDR2 to LQKENI.